This is a list of T cell receptor beta chains from one sample in a study of tumor-infiltrating lymphocytes in primary liver carcinoma. TCRdb processed the multiplex PCR reads anew with MiXCR; each CDR3 protein has one entry. The sample has tens of thousands of distinct CDR3 sequences; around three quarters are singletons. The sample comprised liver tumor tissue from sampling region 3. All receptors derive from a man between 40 and 49 years old with primary liver carcinoma and hepatitis B virus infection. The CDR3 runs from the conserved cysteine through the conserved F or W. D genes are given only for firm matches. A row's size may be missing; if present it is once, few, many or a size class.

15,TRBV5-3,TRBD1,-,TRBJ2-1,TGTGCCAGAAGCTCGCGGGACAGGGCCTACAATGAGCAGTTCTTC,CARSSRDRAYNEQFF
12,TRBV7-9,-,-,TRBJ2-3,TGTGCCAGCAGCTCGGGACCAGATGCGCAGTATTTT,CASSSGPDAQYF
15,TRBV7-9,-,-,TRBJ2-3,TGCGCCAGCAGCTTAGTCGGCGGTAGCACAGATACGCAGTATTTT,CASSLVGGSTDTQYF
16,TRBV14,-,many,TRBJ2-2,TGTGCCAGCAGCCAATCGAGGGCGGCCAACACCGGGGAGCTGTTTTTT,CASSQSRAANTGELFF
15,TRBV10-1,-,-,TRBJ2-2,TGCGCCAGCAGTGTGGCGGGTGCGGGCACCGAGGAGCTGTTTTTT,CASSVAGAGTEELFF
16,TRBV10-2,-,-,TRBJ2-1,TGCGCCAGCAGTCTCACTACCGGGAGCTCTTACAGTGAGCAGTTCTTT,CASSLTTGSSYSEQFF
18,TRBV4-2,TRBD1,many,TRBJ2-2,TGTGCCAGCAGCCAACCAGGGACAGGGGGTTCGAACACCGGGGAGCTGTTTTTT,CASSQPGTGGSNTGELFF
14,TRBV11-2,-,-,TRBJ2-7,TGTGCTAGCAGCTTAACTAACACTACCTACGAGCAGTACTTC,CASSLTNTTYEQYF
13,TRBV10-3,-,-,TRBJ2-2,TGTGTCATCTCGGGGAGTAACACCTGGGGGCTATTTTTT,CVISGSNTWGLFF
16,TRBV6-1,-,-,TRBJ2-5,TGTGCCAGCTGTGACCTCATCTGGACGGGTAGGGAGACCCAGTACTTC,CASCDLIWTGRETQYF
12,TRBV10-3,-,-,TRBJ2-5,TGTGCCATCAGTCTGGACAAACAGACCCGGGACTTC,CAISLDKQTRDF
14,TRBV11-2,-,-,TRBJ2-7,TGTGCCAGCAGCTTAACTGATACTGTCTACGAGAAGTACTTC,CASSLTDTVYEKYF
14,TRBV12-3/TRBV12-4,TRBD2,-,TRBJ2-1,TGTGCCAGCACCCGGACTAGCGGGAGCAATGAGCCGTTCTTC,CASTRTSGSNEPFF
15,TRBV30,-,many,TRBJ1-5,TGTGCCTGGAGTGTAATGGGACGGCTCAATCAGCCCCAGCATTTT,CAWSVMGRLNQPQHF
15,TRBV11-2,-,-,TRBJ2-5,TGTGCCAGCAGATCCCGGGACTCGGCCCAAGAGACCCAGTACTTC,CASRSRDSAQETQYF
13,TRBV12-3/TRBV12-4,-,few,TRBJ1-1,TGTGCCTGCAGTTTACGAATGAACACTGAAGCTTTCTTT,CACSLRMNTEAFF
16,TRBV6-9,TRBD2,-,TRBJ2-3,TGTGCCAACAGTTCTTCGTGGACTAGCGGACCAGATACGCAGTATTTT,CANSSSWTSGPDTQYF
17,TRBV15,TRBD2,few,TRBJ2-2,TGTGCCACCAGCAGTCGACCGGGACTAGCGGGACCCGGGGAGCTGTTTTTT,CATSSRPGLAGPGELFF
16,TRBV6-6,-,-,TRBJ2-7,TGCGCCAGCAGTTACTCGGGGGGCTTAACGTGCTACGAGCAGTACTTC,CASSYSGGLTCYEQYF
14,TRBV11-2,-,-,TRBJ2-7,TGTACCAGCAGCTTTGTAGAGTCGTACTACGAGCAGTACTTC,CTSSFVESYYEQYF
12,TRBV29-1,-,-,TRBJ2-7,TGCAGCGCGAGGGGGGACAAGGAGGGGCAGTACTTC,CSARGDKEGQYF
17,TRBV6-2/TRBV6-3,-,-,TRBJ1-5,TGTGCCAGCAGTTACTATGGGCAGGGGTTAGGGAATCAGCCCCAGCACTTT,CASSYYGQGLGNQPQHF
15,TRBV11-3,-,-,TRBJ2-3,TGTGCTAGCAGCTTAGAGGGAAGGTCGGGAGATACGCAGTATTTT,CASSLEGRSGDTQYF
15,TRBV4-1,-,-,TRBJ2-2,TGCGCCAGCAGCCAAGCAGTTGCTAACACCGGAGAGCTGTTTTTT,CASSQAVANTGELFF
14,TRBV6-1,-,-,TRBJ1-2,TGTGCCAGCAGTACCCTACAGGGATCAAATGGCTACACCTTC,CASSTLQGSNGYTF
14,TRBV11-2,-,-,TRBJ2-3,TGTGCCAGCAGTTTATCCATGGGATCAGAAACGCAGTATTTT,CASSLSMGSETQYF
15,TRBV6-6,-,-,TRBJ1-1,TGTGCCAGCAGCCCCTGGACAATTATGAGCACTGAAGCTTTCTTT,CASSPWTIMSTEAFF
16,TRBV5-1,TRBD1,-,TRBJ1-4,TGCGCCAGCAGCTCTGGGACAGAGGGAACTAATGAAAAACTGTTTTTT,CASSSGTEGTNEKLFF
14,TRBV6-5,-,-,TRBJ1-2,TGTGCCAGCAGTTACAAGGGGCTTTACAATGGCTACACCTTC,CASSYKGLYNGYTF
14,TRBV13,-,-,TRBJ2-3,TGTGCCAGCAGCTTAGGTCAGGGCACAGATACGCAGTGTTTT,CASSLGQGTDTQCF
16,TRBV14,-,-,TRBJ2-3,TGTGCCAGCAGCCAAGATCTACCGGGAGACGCGGATACTCAGTATTTT,CASSQDLPGDADTQYF
16,TRBV6-1,TRBD2,-,TRBJ2-3,TGTGCCAGCAGTCCCCGGACTAGCGGGACGACAGACACGCACTATTTT,CASSPRTSGTTDTHYF
15,TRBV7-8,TRBD1,-,TRBJ1-4,TGTGCCGGCAGCTTGGCGACAGGGGGTCTCGAAAAACTGTTTTTT,CAGSLATGGLEKLFF
11,TRBV29-1,-,few,TRBJ2-7,TGCAGGGGAAGGGTTGCCTACGAGCAATACTTC,CRGRVAYEQYF
15,TRBV11-2,-,-,TRBJ2-7,TGTGCCGGCAGCTCTACAGGAGACCGGAGGTACGAGCAGTACTTC,CAGSSTGDRRYEQYF
14,TRBV12-3/TRBV12-4,TRBD1,-,TRBJ1-2,TGTGCCAGCAGCAGGGGACAGGGGGCCGGTGGCTACAATTTC,CASSRGQGAGGYNF
13,TRBV11-2,-,-,TRBJ2-7,TGTGTCAGCAGCTTAGAAAGGTGCGCCGAGCAGTATTTC,CVSSLERCAEQYF
19,TRBV4-1,-,-,TRBJ1-1,TGCGCCAGCAGCCAAGATAGGGGGGGGGGAGGCCTCATGAACACTGAAGCTTTCTTT,CASSQDRGGGGLMNTEAFF
18,TRBV11-2,TRBD2,-,TRBJ2-3,TGTGCCAGCAGCTTAACTTCTAGCGGGAGGGCATGGCGAGATAAGCAGTATTTT,CASSLTSSGRAWRDKQYF
14,TRBV6-6,-,large,TRBJ2-7,TGTGCCAGCAGACCTAGGACCCAGGCCCGGGAGCAGTACTTC,CASRPRTQAREQYF
11,TRBV29-1,-,-,TRBJ2-7,TGCAGCACAAGGGTTGCCTACGAGCAGTGTTTC,CSTRVAYEQCF
15,TRBV4-2,-,-,TRBJ1-6,TGTGCCACCAGCCTCTTGGACAGTGAGAATTCACCCCTCCACTTT,CATSLLDSENSPLHF
14,TRBV12-3/TRBV12-4,-,many,TRBJ2-1,TGTGCCAGCAGTGAGGGAGGGGGCGGTAATGAGCAGTTCTTC,CASSEGGGGNEQFF
13,TRBV12-3/TRBV12-4,-,-,TRBJ2-7,TGTGCCAGCAGCCAACTAGAGGGATACGAACAGTACTTC,CASSQLEGYEQYF
14,TRBV6-5,-,-,TRBJ2-5,TGTGCCAGCAGCTACGGGTCTAGCCAAGAGACCCAGTACTTC,CASSYGSSQETQYF
14,TRBV29-1,-,-,TRBJ2-3,TGCGGCGTTGAAGCTAATTCCGGCACAGGTACGCAGTATTTT,CGVEANSGTGTQYF
15,TRBV20-1,-,-,TRBJ1-5,TGCAGTGCTAGAGATCGAATGCACCCCGATCAGCCCCAGCATTTT,CSARDRMHPDQPQHF
15,TRBV11-2,TRBD1,-,TRBJ2-7,TGTGCCAGCAGCTTACAAGGGACAGGGCCGCGGGAACAGAACTTC,CASSLQGTGPREQNF
11,TRBV29-1,TRBD1,-,TRBJ1-2,TGCAACCTTGACAGGGTTCTTGGCTACACCTTC,CNLDRVLGYTF
14,TRBV28,TRBD1,many,TRBJ1-2,TGTGCCAGCAGGGGACAGGGGGCAGACTATGGCTACACCTTC,CASRGQGADYGYTF
15,TRBV5-4,-,-,TRBJ2-6,TGTGCCAGCAGCTTGGTTAACCCTGGGGCCATGGTCCTGACTTTC,CASSLVNPGAMVLTF
15,TRBV28,-,once,TRBJ2-7,TGTGCCAGCAGCCCACAAAGTGGGCAACCTTACGAGCCGTACTTC,CASSPQSGQPYEPYF
14,TRBV29-1,-,-,TRBJ2-3,TGCAGCGTTGAAGATGTGGAGAGGGTCGATACGCAGTATTTT,CSVEDVERVDTQYF